This T cell receptor beta chain was identified during a study of blood T cell repertoires in COVID-19. The wider study: Acute and convalescent COVID-19 samples came from the United States, Italy and Spain.

The assay was immunoSEQ multiplex PCR, and TCRdb's table has in-frame clones only and misses some. The sample contains about 140,000 clones, about four fifths of which appear only once. Germline V CDR1 and CDR2: MNHEY, SVGEGT. V was clipped by 0 bases and J by 5 bases; unmatched bases: 4. There are 15 residues in the CDR3. This clone was observed at least ten times. The TCR was taken from a human donor in a cohort sampled during active COVID-19. Sequencing was done on a sample of peripheral blood. The genes are TRBV6-2 or TRBV6-3 and TRBJ2-1; TRBD2 matches at 7 bases. CDR3 in amino acids: CASSYSPGLNNEQFF. DNA of the CDR3: TGTGCCAGCAGTTACTCACCGGGACTAAACAATGAGCAGTTCTTC.